This T cell receptor (beta chain) was captured in a study of pediatric ulcerative colitis. The rectum was sampled with one to two pinch biopsies at colonoscopy. Using immunoSEQ multiplex PCR, the repertoire was profiled, and TCRdb retains in-frame clones only, with some absent. Of 30,000 to 40,000 clones listed, over 70% are singletons. The CDR3 has 15 amino acids. Trimming pared 0 bases from V and 9 bases from J, leaving 15 bases between. Germline assignment: CDR1 SNHLY and CDR2 FYNNEI. About this clone itself: The antigen is unknown.

Broader study findings: A couple of patients' blood samples yielded substantially fewer templates. Blood-rectal clonal overlap within each person was significantly higher in ulcerative colitis patients than controls.

The chain joins TRBV2 to TRBJ1-5; no firm D call. Sequencing was performed on gut tissue. This receptor was obtained from a boy younger than 18 with severe ulcerative colitis. Here the CDR3 reads CASSEALVNPGPQHF. The CDR3 nucleotides are TGTGCCAGCAGTGAAGCGCTGGTGAACCCAGGGCCCCAGCATTTT. Supplemented by reference TRBV2 and TRBJ1-5, the full variable domain reads EPEVTQTPSHQVTQMGQEVILRCVPISNHLYFYWYRQILGQKVEFLVSFYNNEISEKSEIFDDQFSVERPDGSNFTLKIRSTKLEDSAMYFCASSEALVNPGPQHFGDGTRLSIL.